The source of this TCR beta chain is a study of vaccination and CD4 T cells after COVID-19 (dated 2022 in TCRdb). With regard to the full study: The convalescent cohort comprised six males and four females, including two Hispanic individuals, seven Caucasians, two Asians and one multiracial person. Participants received two doses of either the Pfizer-BioNTech BNT162b2 vaccine (n=8) or the Moderna mRNA-1273 vaccine (n=2). Post-COVID blood samples were collected from convalescent patients a median of around 100 days after diagnosis, with a range of about 30 to 161 days. Post-vaccine blood samples were taken a median of about 77 days after the second vaccine dose, with a range of about 13 to 241 days. Overlapping spike peptide pools from SARS-CoV-2 and from the common cold coronaviruses HCoV-NL63, HCoV-OC43 and HCoV-229E were used as culture stimuli. As controls, cultures received a CEFX viral epitope pool (the positive control), an HIV-1 Nef peptide pool (the negative control), or no peptide at all. In around 10 COVID-19 convalescent patients and a few infection-naive healthy vaccine recipients, researchers compared the spike-specific CD4+ TCR repertoire from before mRNA vaccination with the repertoire from after. At the TCR clonotype level, an earlier paper using these donors assessed memory CD4+ T cell crossreactivity between SARS-CoV-2 and common cold coronavirus spike proteins. Beyond this particular receptor, the publication reports: Although the median number of SARS-CoV-2-reactive clonotypes went up from some 23 after infection to some 38 after vaccination, the increase was not significant. The study included relatively few convalescent patients and did not analyze early timepoints after natural infection. Among convalescent patients, a median around 83% of the SARS-CoV-2-reactive clones seen after vaccination appeared only after vaccination, which suggests priming specific to the vaccine. Nearly all vaccine-specific clones in convalescent patients (304 of 307) were mono-reactive for SARS-CoV-2 spike rather than cross-reactive with common cold coronaviruses.

Points on this clonotype: Its antigen is unknown. One base away there is no much larger clone; base qualities are not given.

For CDR1 and CDR2, the germline V gene (reference sequence) lists MNHEY and SMNVEV. Ends trimmed: V by 10 bases, J by 0 bases; bases unmatched to a gene: 8. From its cysteine to its phenylalanine, the CDR3 spans 15 amino acids. Only CDR3 DNA is held: 45 bases, read in frame from base 1. The meaning of the sample's treatment or condition label: roughly 10-day PBMC culture with coronavirus spike peptide pools or control peptides (ViraFEST assay). CD4+ T cells from unexposed donors were collected before the COVID-19 pandemic (2011-2018). The ViraFEST assay, used in the study, expanded antigen-specific T cells with peptide pools and then identified the expanded clonotypes through TCR sequencing. Each well held about 2.2 million PBMCs cultured in IMDM containing roughly 5% human AB serum and approximately 9.8 IU/ml IL-2, with about 9.1 ug/ml peptide pools added. Half of the culture medium was replaced with fresh IL-2-containing medium on days 3 and 7. After 10 days of culture, CD4+ T cells were isolated by negative selection with the EasySep CD4+ T cell isolation kit. Unexposed donor CD4+ T cells were tested for reactivity to SARS-CoV-2 S and N and four common cold coronavirus spike pools, as cell number allowed. PBMCs were separated from whole blood using Ficoll-Paque Plus gradient centrifugation and then either used fresh or cryopreserved at -140C. In general, triplicate wells were set up for every culture condition. The leukapheresis product for the unexposed donors was obtained through commercial purchase.

Receptors were amplified or captured by PCR. DNA from cultured CD4+ T cells was subjected to TCR sequencing with the Oncomine TCR Beta short-read assay at the Johns Hopkins FTIC core. Genomic DNA was extracted from the cultured CD4+ T cells with the QIAamp micro DNA kit. Oncomine TCR Beta libraries made from cultured CD4+ T cells were pooled using unique dual indexes and sequenced on an Illumina iSeq 100. In the source study's methods: Non-productive sequences were filtered out, and CDR3s that did not start with C, did not end with F or W, or were shorter than 7 amino acids were discarded. The MANAFEST web application was used to identify antigen-specific clonotypes by comparing peptide-stimulated wells against reference wells and other culture wells. Positive clones required FDR below 0.05, an odds ratio above 5, and productive frequency above 0.1% in at least two of three replicate wells. A clonotype was classed as cross-reactive if the clonotype showed significant expansion both in SARS-CoV-2 spike wells and in at least one common cold coronavirus spike condition. CDR3 homology was assessed with Levenshtein distances (stringdist) and unrooted phylogenetic trees (ape) in R version 3.6.1. Clones were called with MiXCR by TCRdb after fastp trimmed the public reads at Q25, and only in-frame beta chains were retained. Each CDR3 protein appears once, grouped with its most common genes and DNA. The authors' filters were not applied to this entry. This sample holds about 10,000 distinct CDR3 sequences; 34% were observed only once. The ten most abundant clones make up about 32% of the sample.

The rearrangement joined TRBV27 to TRBJ2-1; 8 middle bases align to TRBD2. The receptor comes from a human donor in good health. Sequencing was carried out using CD4+ T cells from blood, cultured in vitro. In nucleotides, the sequence is TGTGCCAACAAGGCGGGGGGCCACTCCTACAATGAGCAGTTCTTC. This encodes CANKAGGHSYNEQFF.